The entry that follows covers one T cell receptor beta chain sequence. The antigen remains unidentified. The CDR3 is 17 amino acids. V shed 0 bases, J shed 5 bases, and the junction held 11 bases outside the gene matches. PCR was performed using 60 Vbeta and 13 Jbeta primers. Profiled with immunoSEQ multiplex PCR; TCRdb holds only in-frame clones, not every one. The table includes about 140,000 clones, roughly 79% detected once. This entry comes from a study of cytomegalovirus exposure and HLA in healthy donors. Study findings and constraints: Some public TCRs appeared in many individuals, while most sequences were rare. Researchers had no immune exposure information except CMV serostatus available.

This chain connects TRBV5-3 to TRBJ2-1; 7 bases align to TRBD1. TRBV5-3 has ORF status, its function being uncertain. This TCR derives from a man between 18 and 29 years old in good health and CMV-seronegative. Sequenced sample: PBMCs. CDR3 sequence: CARSLAPGTDMNNEQFF. The CDR3 DNA follows: TGTGCCAGAAGCTTGGCCCCCGGGACAGACATGAACAATGAGCAGTTCTTC.